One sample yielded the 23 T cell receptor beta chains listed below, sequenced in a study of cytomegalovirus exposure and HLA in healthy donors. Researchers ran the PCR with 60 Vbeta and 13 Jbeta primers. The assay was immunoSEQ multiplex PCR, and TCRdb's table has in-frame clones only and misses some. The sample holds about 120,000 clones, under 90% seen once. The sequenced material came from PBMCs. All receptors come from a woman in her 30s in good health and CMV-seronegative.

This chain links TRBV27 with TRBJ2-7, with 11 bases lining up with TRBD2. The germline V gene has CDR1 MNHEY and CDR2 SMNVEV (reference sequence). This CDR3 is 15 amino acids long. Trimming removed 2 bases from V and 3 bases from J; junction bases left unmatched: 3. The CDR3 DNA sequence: TGTGCCAGCAGTTTAGGGACTAGCGGCCGCTACGAGCAGTACTTC. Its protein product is CASSLGTSGRYEQYF.

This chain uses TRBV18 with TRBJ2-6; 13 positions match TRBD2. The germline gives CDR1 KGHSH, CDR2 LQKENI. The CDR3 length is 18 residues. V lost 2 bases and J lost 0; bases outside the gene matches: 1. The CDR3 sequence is CASSPGTSGVSGANVLTF. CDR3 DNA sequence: TGTGCCAGCTCACCAGGGACTAGCGGGGTCTCTGGGGCCAACGTCCTGACTTTC.

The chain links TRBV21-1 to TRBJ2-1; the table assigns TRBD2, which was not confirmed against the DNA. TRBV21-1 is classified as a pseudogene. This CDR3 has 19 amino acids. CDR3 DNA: TGTGCCAGCAGCAAAGCCGGAGTTCAGGGACTAGCGGGAGGTGATGAGCAGTTCTTC. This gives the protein CASSKAGVQGLAGGDEQFF.

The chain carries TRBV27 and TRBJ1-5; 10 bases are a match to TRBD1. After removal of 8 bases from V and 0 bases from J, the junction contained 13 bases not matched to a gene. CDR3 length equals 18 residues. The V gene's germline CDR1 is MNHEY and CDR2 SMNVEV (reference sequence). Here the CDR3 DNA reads TGTGCCAGCTTGGGCCGGGACAGGGGTTCCCTTAGCAATCAGCCCCAGCATTTT. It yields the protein CASLGRDRGSLSNQPQHF.

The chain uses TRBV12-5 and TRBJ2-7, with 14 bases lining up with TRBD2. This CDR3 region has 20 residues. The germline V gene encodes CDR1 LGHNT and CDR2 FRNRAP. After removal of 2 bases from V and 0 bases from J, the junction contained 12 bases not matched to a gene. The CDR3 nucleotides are TGTGCTAGTGGTTTGCCGCGAAGGACTAGCGGGAGGTTGAGCTCCTACGAGCAGTACTTC. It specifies CASGLPRRTSGRLSSYEQYF.

CDR3: CASSFEGPEAFF. The CDR3 DNA is TGTGCCAGCAGTTTTGAGGGTCCTGAAGCTTTCTTT. The chain recombines TRBV28 with TRBJ1-1, with D unclear. Germline V CDR1 and CDR2: MDHEN, SYDVKM. Between the trimmed V and J ends, which lost 3 bases and 6 bases, there was a span of 8 bases. The CDR3 spans 12 residues.

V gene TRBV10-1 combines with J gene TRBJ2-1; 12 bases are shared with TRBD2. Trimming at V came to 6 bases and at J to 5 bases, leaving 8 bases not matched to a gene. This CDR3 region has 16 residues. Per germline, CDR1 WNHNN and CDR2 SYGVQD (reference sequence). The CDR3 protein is CASRASGRGGHNEQFF. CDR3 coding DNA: TGCGCCAGCAGGGCTAGCGGGAGGGGGGGGCACAATGAGCAGTTCTTC.

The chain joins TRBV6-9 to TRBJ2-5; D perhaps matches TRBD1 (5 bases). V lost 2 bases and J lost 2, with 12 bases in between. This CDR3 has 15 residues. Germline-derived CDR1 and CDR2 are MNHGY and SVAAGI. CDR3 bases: TGTGCCAGCAGTTATCCCAAGGGGCAACAAGAGACCCAGTACTTC. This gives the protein CASSYPKGQQETQYF.

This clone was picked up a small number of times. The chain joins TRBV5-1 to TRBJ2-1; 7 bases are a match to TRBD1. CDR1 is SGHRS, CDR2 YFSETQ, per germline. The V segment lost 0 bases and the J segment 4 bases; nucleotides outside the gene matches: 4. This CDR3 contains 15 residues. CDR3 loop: CASSLGQGVYNEQFF. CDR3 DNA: TGCGCCAGCAGCTTGGGACAGGGCGTTTACAATGAGCAGTTCTTC. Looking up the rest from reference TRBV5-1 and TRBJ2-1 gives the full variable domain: KAGVTQTPRYLIKTRGQQVTLSCSPISGHRSVSWYQQTPGQGLQFLFEYFSETQRNKGNFPGRFSGRQFSNSRSEMNVSTLELGDSALYLCASSLGQGVYNEQFFGPGTRLTVL.

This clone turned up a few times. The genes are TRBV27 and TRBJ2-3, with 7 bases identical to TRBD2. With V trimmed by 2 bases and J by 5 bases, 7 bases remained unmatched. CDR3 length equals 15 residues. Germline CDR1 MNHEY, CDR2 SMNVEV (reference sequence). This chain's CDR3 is CASSLRREKGDTQYF. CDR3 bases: TGTGCCAGCAGTTTACGGCGGGAGAAAGGAGATACGCAGTATTTT.

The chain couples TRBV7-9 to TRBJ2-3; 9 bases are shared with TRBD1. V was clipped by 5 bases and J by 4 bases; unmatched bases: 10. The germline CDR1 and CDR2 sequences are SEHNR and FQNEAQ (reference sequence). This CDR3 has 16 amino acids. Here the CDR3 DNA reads TGTGCCAGCAGCCAACCCAGGACAGGGGTTCCAGATACGCAGTATTTT. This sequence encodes CASSQPRTGVPDTQYF.

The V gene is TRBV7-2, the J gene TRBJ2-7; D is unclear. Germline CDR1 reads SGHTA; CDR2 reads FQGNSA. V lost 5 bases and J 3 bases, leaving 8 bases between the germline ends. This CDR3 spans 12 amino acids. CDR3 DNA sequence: TGTGCCAGCAGCCCCCAGCGCTACGAGCAGTACTTC. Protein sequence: CASSPQRYEQYF.

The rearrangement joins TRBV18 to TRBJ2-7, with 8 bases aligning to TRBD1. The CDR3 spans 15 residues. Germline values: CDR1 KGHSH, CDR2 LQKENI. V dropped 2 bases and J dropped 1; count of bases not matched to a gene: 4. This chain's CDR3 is CASSPLRTGSYEQYF. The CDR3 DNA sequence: TGTGCCAGCTCACCATTGAGGACAGGGTCCTACGAGCAGTACTTC.

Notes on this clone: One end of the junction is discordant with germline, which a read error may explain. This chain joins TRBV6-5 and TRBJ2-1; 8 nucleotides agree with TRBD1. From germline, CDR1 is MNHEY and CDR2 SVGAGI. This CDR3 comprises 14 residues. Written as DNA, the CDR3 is TGTGCCAGCAGGCCCCATCCCAGACAGGGGAAGGACATCTTC. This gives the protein CASRPHPRQGKDIF.

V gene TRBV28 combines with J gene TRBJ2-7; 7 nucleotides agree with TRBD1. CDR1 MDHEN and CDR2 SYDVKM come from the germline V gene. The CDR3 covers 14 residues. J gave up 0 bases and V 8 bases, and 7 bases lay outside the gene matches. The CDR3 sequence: CASSYRGLSYEQYF. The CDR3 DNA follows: TGTGCCAGCTCCTACAGGGGCCTCTCCTACGAGCAGTACTTC.

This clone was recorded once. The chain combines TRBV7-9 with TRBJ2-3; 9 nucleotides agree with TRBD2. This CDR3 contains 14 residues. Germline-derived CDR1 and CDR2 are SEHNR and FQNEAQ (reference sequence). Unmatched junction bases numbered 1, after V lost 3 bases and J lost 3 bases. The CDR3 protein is CASSFSGRTDTQYF. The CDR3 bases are TGTGCCAGCAGCTTTAGCGGGAGAACAGATACGCAGTATTTT.

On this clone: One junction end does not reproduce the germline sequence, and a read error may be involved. The CDR3 is CVSRGQVWTEQYF. The CDR3 nucleotides are TGTGTCAGCAGGGGACAGGTCTGGACCGAGCAGTACTTC. V and J are TRBV6-1 and TRBJ2-7, with 8 bases fitting TRBD1. The CDR3 extends over 13 amino acids. Germline loops: CDR1 MNHNS, CDR2 SASEGT.

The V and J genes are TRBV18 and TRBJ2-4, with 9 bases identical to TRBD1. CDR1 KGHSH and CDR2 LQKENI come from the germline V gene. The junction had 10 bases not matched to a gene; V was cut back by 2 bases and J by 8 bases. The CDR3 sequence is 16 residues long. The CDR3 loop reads CASSPYETGGGDIQYF. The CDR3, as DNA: TGTGCCAGCTCACCATACGAGACAGGGGGTGGGGACATTCAGTACTTC.

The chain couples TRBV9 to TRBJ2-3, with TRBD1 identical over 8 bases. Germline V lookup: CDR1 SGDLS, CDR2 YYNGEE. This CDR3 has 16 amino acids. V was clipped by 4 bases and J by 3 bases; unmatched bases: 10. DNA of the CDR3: TGTGCCAGCAGCACCCGACAGGGGTTCGGGACAGATACGCAGTATTTT. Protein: CASSTRQGFGTDTQYF. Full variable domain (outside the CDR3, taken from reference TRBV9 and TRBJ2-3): DSGVTQTPKHLITATGQRVTLRCSPRSGDLSVYWYQQSLDQGLQFLIQYYNGEERAKGNILERFSAQQFPDLHSELNLSSLELGDSALYFCASSTRQGFGTDTQYFGPGTRLTVL.

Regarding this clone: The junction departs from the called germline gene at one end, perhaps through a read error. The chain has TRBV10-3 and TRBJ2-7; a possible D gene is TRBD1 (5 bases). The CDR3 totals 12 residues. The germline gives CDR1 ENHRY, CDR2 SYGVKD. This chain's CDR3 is CAIWQGSHEQYF. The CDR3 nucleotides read TGTGCCATCTGGCAGGGCTCCCACGAGCAGTACTTC.

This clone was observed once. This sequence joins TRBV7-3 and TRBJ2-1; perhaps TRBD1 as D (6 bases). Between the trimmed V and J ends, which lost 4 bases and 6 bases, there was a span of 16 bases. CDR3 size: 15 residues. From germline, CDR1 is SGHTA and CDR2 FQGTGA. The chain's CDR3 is CASSSSRDKANEQFF. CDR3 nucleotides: TGTGCCAGCAGCTCATCCCGGGACAAGGCCAATGAGCAGTTCTTC.

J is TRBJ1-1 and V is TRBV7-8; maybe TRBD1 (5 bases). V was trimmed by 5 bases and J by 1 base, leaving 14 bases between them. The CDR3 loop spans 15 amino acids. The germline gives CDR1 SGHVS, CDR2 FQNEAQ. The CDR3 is CASSIEWGGNTEAFF. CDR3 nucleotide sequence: TGTGCCAGCAGCATTGAGTGGGGGGGGAACACTGAAGCTTTCTTT.

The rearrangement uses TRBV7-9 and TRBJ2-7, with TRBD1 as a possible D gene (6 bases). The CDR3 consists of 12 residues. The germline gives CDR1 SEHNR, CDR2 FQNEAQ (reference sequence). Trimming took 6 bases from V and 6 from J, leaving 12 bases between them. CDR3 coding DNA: TGTGCCAGCAGTCCTAACAGGGCCGAGCAGTACTTC. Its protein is CASSPNRAEQYF.